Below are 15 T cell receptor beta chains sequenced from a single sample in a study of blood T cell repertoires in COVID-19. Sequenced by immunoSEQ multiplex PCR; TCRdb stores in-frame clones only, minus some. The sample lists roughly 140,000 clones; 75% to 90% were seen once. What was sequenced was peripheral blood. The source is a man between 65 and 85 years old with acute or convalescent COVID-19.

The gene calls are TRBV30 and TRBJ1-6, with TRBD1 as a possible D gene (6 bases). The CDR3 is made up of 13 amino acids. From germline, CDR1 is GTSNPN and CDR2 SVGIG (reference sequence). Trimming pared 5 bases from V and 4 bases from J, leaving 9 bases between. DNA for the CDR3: TGTGCCTGGGCTACAGGGTATAATTCACCCCTCCACTTT. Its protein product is CAWATGYNSPLHF.

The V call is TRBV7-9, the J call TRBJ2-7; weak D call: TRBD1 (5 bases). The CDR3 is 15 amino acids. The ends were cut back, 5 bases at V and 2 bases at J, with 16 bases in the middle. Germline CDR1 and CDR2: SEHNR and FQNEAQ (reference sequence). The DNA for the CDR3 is TGTGCCAGCAGCCCGACAGTACATCTGGCCTACGAGCAGTACTTC. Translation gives CASSPTVHLAYEQYF. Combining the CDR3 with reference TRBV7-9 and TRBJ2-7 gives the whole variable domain DTGVSQNPRHKITKRGQNVTFRCDPISEHNRLYWYRQTLGQGPEFLTYFQNEAQLEKSRLLSDRFSAERPKGSFSTLEIQRTEQGDSAMYLCASSPTVHLAYEQYFGPGTRLTVT.

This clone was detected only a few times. In DNA, the CDR3 is TGCGCCAGCAGACAGGGGTTTGACCAGCCCCAGCATTTT. Its protein is CASRQGFDQPQHF. The genes are TRBV5-1 and TRBJ1-5; 7 positions agree with TRBD1. The CDR3 consists of 13 residues. Germline V CDR1 and CDR2: SGHRS, YFSETQ. Germline trimming cut 5 bases from V and 7 bases from J; bases unmatched to any gene: 6.

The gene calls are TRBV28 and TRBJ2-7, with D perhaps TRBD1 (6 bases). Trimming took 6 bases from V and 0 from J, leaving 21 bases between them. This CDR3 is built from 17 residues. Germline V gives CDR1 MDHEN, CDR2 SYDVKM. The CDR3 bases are TGTGCCAGCAGCCAACTTCTTGGGACACCCGGCTCCTACGAGCAGTACTTC. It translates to CASSQLLGTPGSYEQYF.

CDR3 amino acids: CASSSLAGNVYNEQFF. The DNA for the CDR3 is TGTGCCAGTAGTAGTCTAGCGGGCAACGTATACAATGAGCAGTTCTTC. The chain combines TRBV19 with TRBJ2-1; 8 nucleotides align to TRBD2. Trimming at V came to 4 bases and at J to 4 bases, leaving 9 bases not matched to a gene. This CDR3 is 16 amino acids long. Germline assignment: CDR1 LNHDA and CDR2 SQIVND (reference sequence). The full variable domain, rest sourced from reference TRBV19 and TRBJ2-1, is DGGITQSPKYLFRKEGQNVTLSCEQNLNHDAMYWYRQDPGQGLRLIYYSQIVNDFQKGDIAEGYSVSREKKESFPLTVTSAQKNPTAFYLCASSSLAGNVYNEQFFGPGTRLTVL.

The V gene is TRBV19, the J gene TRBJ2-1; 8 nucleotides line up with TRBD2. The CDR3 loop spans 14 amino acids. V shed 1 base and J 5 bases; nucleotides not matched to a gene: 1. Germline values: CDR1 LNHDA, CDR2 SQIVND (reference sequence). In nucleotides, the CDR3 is TGTGCCAGTAGTATAGCACTAGCGGACAATGAGCAGTTCTTC. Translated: CASSIALADNEQFF. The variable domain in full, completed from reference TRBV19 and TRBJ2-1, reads DGGITQSPKYLFRKEGQNVTLSCEQNLNHDAMYWYRQDPGQGLRLIYYSQIVNDFQKGDIAEGYSVSREKKESFPLTVTSAQKNPTAFYLCASSIALADNEQFFGPGTRLTVL.

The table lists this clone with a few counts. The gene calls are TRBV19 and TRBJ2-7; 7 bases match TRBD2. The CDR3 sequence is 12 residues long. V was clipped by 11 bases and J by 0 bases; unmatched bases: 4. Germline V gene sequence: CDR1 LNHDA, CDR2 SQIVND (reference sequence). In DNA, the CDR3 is TGTGCCGGGAGGGGCAACTCCTACGAGCAGTACTTC. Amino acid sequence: CAGRGNSYEQYF.

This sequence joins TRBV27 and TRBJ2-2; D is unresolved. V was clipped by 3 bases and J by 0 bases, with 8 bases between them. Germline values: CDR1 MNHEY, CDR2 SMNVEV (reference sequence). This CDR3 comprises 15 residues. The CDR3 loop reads CASSFQRANTGELFF. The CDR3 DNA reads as TGTGCCAGCAGTTTTCAACGGGCGAACACCGGGGAGCTGTTTTTT.

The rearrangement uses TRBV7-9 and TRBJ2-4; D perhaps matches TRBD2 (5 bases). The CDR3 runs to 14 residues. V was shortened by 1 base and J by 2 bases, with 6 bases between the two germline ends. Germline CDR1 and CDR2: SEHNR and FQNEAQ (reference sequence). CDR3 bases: TGTGCCAGCAGCTTAGGACTACCCAAAAACATTCAGTACTTC. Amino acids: CASSLGLPKNIQYF.

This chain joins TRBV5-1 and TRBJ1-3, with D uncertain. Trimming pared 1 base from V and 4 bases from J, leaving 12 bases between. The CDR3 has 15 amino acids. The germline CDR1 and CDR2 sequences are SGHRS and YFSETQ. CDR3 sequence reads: CASSLPAASGNTIYF. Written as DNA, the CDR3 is TGCGCCAGCAGCTTGCCGGCGGCGTCCGGAAACACCATATATTTT.

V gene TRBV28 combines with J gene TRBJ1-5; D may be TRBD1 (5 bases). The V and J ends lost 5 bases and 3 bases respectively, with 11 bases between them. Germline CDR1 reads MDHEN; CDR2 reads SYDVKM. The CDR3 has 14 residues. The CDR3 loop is CASSGGDPNQPQHF. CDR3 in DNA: TGTGCCAGCAGTGGGGGGGACCCCAATCAGCCCCAGCATTTT.

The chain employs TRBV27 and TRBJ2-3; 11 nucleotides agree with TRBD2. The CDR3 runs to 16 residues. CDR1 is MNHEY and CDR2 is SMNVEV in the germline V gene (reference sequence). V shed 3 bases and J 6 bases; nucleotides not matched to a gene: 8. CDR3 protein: CASSFWGTSGADTQYF. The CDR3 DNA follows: TGTGCCAGCAGTTTTTGGGGGACTAGCGGAGCCGATACGCAGTATTTT.

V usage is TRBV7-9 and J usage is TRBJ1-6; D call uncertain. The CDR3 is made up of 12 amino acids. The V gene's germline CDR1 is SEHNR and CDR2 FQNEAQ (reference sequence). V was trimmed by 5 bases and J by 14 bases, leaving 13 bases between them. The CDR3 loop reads CASSPAATALHF. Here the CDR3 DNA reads TGTGCCAGCAGCCCCGCAGCGACGGCCCTCCACTTT.

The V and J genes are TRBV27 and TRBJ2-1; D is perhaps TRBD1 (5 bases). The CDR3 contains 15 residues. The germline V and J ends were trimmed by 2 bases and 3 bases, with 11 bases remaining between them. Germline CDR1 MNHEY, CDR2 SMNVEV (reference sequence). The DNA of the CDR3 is TGTGCCAGCAGTTTAGGTTGGGGCAACTACAATGAGCAGTTCTTC. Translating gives CASSLGWGNYNEQFF.

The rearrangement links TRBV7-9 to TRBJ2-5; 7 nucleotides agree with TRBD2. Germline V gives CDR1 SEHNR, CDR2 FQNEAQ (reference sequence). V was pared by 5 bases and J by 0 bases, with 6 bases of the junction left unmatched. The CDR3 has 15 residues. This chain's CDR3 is CASSTGGGDQETQYF. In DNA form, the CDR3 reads TGTGCCAGCAGCACTGGTGGGGGGGACCAAGAGACCCAGTACTTC.